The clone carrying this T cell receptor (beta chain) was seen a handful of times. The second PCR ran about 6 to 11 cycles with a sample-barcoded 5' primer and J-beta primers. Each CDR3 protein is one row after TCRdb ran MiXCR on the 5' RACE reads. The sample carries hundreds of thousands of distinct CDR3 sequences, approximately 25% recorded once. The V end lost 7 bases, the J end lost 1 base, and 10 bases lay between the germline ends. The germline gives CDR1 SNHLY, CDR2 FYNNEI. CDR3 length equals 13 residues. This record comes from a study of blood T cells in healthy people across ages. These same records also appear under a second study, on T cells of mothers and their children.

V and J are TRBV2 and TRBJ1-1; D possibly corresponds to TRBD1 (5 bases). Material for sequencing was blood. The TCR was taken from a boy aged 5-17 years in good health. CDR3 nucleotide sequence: TGTGCCAGCACCGGGGGAGCGAACACTGAAGCTTTCTTT. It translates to CASTGGANTEAFF.